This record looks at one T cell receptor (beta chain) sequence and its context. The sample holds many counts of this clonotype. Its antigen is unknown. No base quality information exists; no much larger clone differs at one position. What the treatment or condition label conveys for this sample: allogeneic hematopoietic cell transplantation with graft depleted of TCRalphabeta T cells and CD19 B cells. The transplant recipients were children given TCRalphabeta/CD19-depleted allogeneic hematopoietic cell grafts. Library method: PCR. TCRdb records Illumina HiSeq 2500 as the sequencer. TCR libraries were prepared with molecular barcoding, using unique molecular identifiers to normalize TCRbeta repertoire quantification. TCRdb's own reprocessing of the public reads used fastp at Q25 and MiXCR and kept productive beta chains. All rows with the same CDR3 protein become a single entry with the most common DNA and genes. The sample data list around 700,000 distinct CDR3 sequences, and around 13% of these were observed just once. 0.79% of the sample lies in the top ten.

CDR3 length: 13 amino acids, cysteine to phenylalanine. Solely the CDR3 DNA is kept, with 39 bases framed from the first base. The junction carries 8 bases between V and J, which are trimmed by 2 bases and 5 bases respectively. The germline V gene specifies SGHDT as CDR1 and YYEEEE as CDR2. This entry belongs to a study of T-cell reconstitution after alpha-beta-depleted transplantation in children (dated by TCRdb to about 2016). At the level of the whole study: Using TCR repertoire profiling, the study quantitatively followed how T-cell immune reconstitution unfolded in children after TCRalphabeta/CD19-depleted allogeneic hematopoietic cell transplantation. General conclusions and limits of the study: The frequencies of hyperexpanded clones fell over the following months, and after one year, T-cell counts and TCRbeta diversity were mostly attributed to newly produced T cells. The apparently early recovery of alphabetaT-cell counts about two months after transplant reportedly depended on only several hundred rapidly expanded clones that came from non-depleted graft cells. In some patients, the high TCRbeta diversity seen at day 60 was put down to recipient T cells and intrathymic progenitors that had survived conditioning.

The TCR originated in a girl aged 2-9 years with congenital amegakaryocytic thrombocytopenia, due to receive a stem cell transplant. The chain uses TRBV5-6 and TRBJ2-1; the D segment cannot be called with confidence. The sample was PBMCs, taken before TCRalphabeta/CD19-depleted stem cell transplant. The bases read TGTGCCAGCAGCTTTCCAGCCCACAATGAGCAGTTCTTC. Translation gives CASSFPAHNEQFF. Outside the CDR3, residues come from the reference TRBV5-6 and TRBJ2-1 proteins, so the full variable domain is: DAGVTQSPTHLIKTRGQQVTLRCSPKSGHDTVSWYQQALGQGPQFIFQYYEEEERQRGNFPDRFSGHQFPNYSSELNVNALLLGDSALYLCASSFPAHNEQFFGPGTRLTVL.